The T cell receptor (beta chain) described here comes from a study of regulatory T cells in long-lasting Graves disease (dated by TCRdb to about 2021). Broadly, across the study: Persistent Graves' disease meant more than 5 years of antithyroid drug treatment with TSH receptor autoantibodies that stayed positive. Persistent Graves' disease patients were compared with newly diagnosed Graves' disease patients by peripheral blood TCR sequencing and RNA sequencing. The study was conducted in China and was registered as a clinical trial. A total of about 35 samples underwent TCR sequencing: about 13 from persistent and around 20 from newly diagnosed Graves' disease patients. Antithyroid drugs had been taken for roughly 10 years on average by persistent Graves' disease patients in the clinical cohort. The study at large found these results: More public clonotypes were shared among persistent patients (over 2,500) than among newly diagnosed patients (approximately 930). Only peripheral blood was studied, because thyroid tissue, the primary lesion, was inaccessible. The authors acknowledged the small sample size as a limitation that may reduce accuracy. Compared with newly diagnosed patients, patients with persistent Graves' disease had lower TCR Shannon entropy and fewer highly expanded clones, which suggests clonal expansion. Sequencing and analysis were restricted to the TCR beta chain. TRBV28, TRBJ1-2 and TRBJ2-5 were preferentially used in persistent disease, while TRBV20-1 and TRBJ2-1 were favored in newly diagnosed disease.

At the junction V is shortened by 4 bases and J by 3 bases, with 12 bases in between. From the cysteine through the phenylalanine, the CDR3 covers 14 amino acids. Only CDR3 DNA remains: 42 bases, in frame from the first base. For CDR1 and CDR2, the germline V gene (reference sequence) lists LGHDT and YNNKEL. This clonotype was picked up many times. No cognate antigen has been identified for it. Within one base of it there is no much larger clone, and no base qualities were kept. The intended sense of this specimen's time point label: persistent/refractory GD, antithyroid drugs over 5 years with positive TRAb. For both TCR sequencing and RNA sequencing, RNA was extracted from PBMCs using TRIzol. The diagnosis of Graves' disease followed American Thyroid Association guidelines. Recruitment of patients was carried out at an endocrinology department in Xi'an, China. Each patient gave roughly 10 milliliters of peripheral blood, collected in an EDTA anticoagulant tube. Ficoll Paque Plus density gradient separation was used to isolate PBMCs, and no further T cell sorting was performed. An Agilent 2100 Bioanalyzer and agarose gel were used to check RNA quality, and a NanoDrop 2000 was used to measure RNA concentration.

Libraries came from multiplex PCR. Sequencer: Illumina HiSeq 4000. CDR3 regions were amplified by Arm-PCR with iRepertoire HTBI primers to construct TCR beta libraries. PCR products were gel purified before sequencing. As for the original processing: Gene usage analysis of CDR3 amino acid clonotypes used the approximately 62 TRBV and 11 to 15 TRBJ segments found across samples. COPE and FqMerger were used to merge the filtered high-quality paired reads into contigs. BLAST was used to align contigs to IMGT TRBV, TRBD and TRBJ reference genes, and CDR3 was defined according to IMGT. Any clonotype with a frequency above 0.1% was classified as a highly expanded clone. Shannon entropy served as the measure of repertoire diversity, while the Gini coefficient captured V-J evenness. Clonotypes shared by more than one individual were considered public. TCRdb reprocessed the public reads (quality trimming at Q25 with fastp, clone calling with MiXCR) and kept in-frame beta chains. Records with the same CDR3 protein are collapsed into one entry carrying the most frequent genes and DNA. For this entry, the V and J calls and clone size follow TCRdb and not the study's own pipeline. This sample is represented by about 460,000 distinct CDR3 sequences; around a fifth of them were singletons. In total, the top ten clones hold around 13% of the sample.

This receptor was identified in a female donor with Graves disease. In this chain, TRBV3-1 is recombined with TRBJ2-5; TRBD1 is a weak D gene call, 6 bases matching. The sample in question was peripheral blood mononuclear cells (PBMCs), obtained when the disease was refractory, from a patient treated with antithyroid drugs. In nucleotide form, the sequence is TGTGCCAGCAGCCCTCGGACAGTCGAAGAGACCCAGTACTTC. It translates to CASSPRTVEETQYF.